The 5 T cell receptor beta chains listed next were all sequenced from one sample in a study of blood T cell repertoires in COVID-19. Produced via immunoSEQ multiplex PCR; TCRdb's table is partial and in-frame only. The sample records some 150,000 clones, 88% being singletons. The specimen was PBMCs or T cells enriched from blood (not recorded which). The receptors were gathered from a woman in her 30s with acute COVID-19.

Only one count was recorded for this clone. In nucleotides, the CDR3 is TGTGCCACTCAACTCAGGGATTCACCCCTCCACTTT. Translated, it gives CATQLRDSPLHF. V and J are TRBV28 and TRBJ1-6; TRBD1 is a possible D gene (5 bases). V was pared by 10 bases and J by 8 bases, with 12 bases between. This CDR3 contains 12 residues. The germline V gene encodes CDR1 MDHEN and CDR2 SYDVKM. Filled out from reference TRBV28 and TRBJ1-6, the complete variable domain reads DVKVTQSSRYLVKRTGEKVFLECVQDMDHENMFWYRQDPGLGLRLIYFSYDVKMKEKGDIPEGYSVSREKKERFSLILESASTNQTSMYLCATQLRDSPLHFGNGTRLTVT.

The genes are TRBV2 and TRBJ1-5, with D hard to call. Germline-derived CDR1 and CDR2 are SNHLY and FYNNEI. The CDR3 is made up of 14 amino acids. V lost 2 bases and J 5 bases, leaving 10 bases between the germline ends. The CDR3 DNA sequence: TGTGCCAGCAGTGAAATTGTGGAGGATCAGCCCCAGCATTTT. Translation: CASSEIVEDQPQHF.

In nucleotides, the CDR3 is TGTGCCAGCAGCTTAGGGGCGGGACAGACATACAATGAGCAGTTCTTC. Translating gives CASSLGAGQTYNEQFF. The V and J genes are TRBV7-2 and TRBJ2-1; D is perhaps TRBD1 (7 bases). V was trimmed by 1 base and J by 4 bases, leaving 14 bases between them. The CDR3 runs to 16 residues. CDR1 and CDR2 from the germline V gene are SGHTA and FQGNSA.

The chain links TRBV24-1 to TRBJ2-5; TRBD2 aligns across 16 bases. The CDR3 totals 19 residues. J lost 1 base, V lost 4 bases, and 8 bases had no gene match. From germline, CDR1 is KGHDR and CDR2 SFDVKD. The CDR3 region has the DNA TGTGCCACCAGTGAGCCTCCGGGACTAGCGGGAGGGATCCAAGAGACCCAGTACTTC. Its translation: CATSEPPGLAGGIQETQYF.

The V and J genes are TRBV9 and TRBJ2-7; D not resolved. The V and J ends lost 1 base and 3 bases respectively, with 8 bases between them. This CDR3 region has 13 residues. The germline gives CDR1 SGDLS, CDR2 YYNGEE. The CDR3 nucleotides read TGTGCCAGCAGCGTAAATAACGGCTACGAGCAGTACTTC. Protein sequence: CASSVNNGYEQYF.